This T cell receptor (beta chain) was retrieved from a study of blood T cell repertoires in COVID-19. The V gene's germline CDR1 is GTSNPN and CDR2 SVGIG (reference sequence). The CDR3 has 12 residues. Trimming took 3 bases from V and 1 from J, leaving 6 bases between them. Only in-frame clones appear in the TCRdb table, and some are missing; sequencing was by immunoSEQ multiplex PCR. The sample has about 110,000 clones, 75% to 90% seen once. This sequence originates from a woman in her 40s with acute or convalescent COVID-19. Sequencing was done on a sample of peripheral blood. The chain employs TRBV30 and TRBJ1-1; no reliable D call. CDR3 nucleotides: TGTGCCTGGAGGCGGGGGAACACTGAAGCTTTCTTT. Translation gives CAWRRGNTEAFF.